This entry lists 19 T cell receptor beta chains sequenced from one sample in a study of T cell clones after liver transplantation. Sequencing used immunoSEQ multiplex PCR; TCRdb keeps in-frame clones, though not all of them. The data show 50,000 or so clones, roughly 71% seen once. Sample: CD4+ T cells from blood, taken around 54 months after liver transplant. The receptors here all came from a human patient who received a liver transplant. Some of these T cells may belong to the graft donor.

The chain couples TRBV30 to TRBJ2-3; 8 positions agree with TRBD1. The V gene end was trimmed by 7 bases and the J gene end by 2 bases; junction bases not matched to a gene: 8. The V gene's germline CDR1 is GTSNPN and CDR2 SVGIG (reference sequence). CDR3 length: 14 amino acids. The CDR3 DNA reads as TGTGCCTACTCAGGACAGGGACACACAGATACGCAGTATTTT. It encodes CAYSGQGHTDTQYF.

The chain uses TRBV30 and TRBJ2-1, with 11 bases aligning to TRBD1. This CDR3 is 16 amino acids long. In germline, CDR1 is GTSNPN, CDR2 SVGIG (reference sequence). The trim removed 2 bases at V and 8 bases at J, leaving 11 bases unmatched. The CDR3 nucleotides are TGTGCCTGGAGTACAGGGGCCGGGACAGGGGGAGATGAGCAGTTCTTC. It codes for CAWSTGAGTGGDEQFF.

CDR3 DNA: TGCGCCAGCAGTCAATGGGACAGGGGGCTCATGAGCGCAGATACGCAGTATTTT. This encodes CASSQWDRGLMSADTQYF. J is TRBJ2-3 and V is TRBV23-1, with 12 bases identical to TRBD1. TRBV23-1 is noted as an ORF with a role that remains uncertain. The CDR3 has 18 amino acids. Unmatched junction bases numbered 9, after V lost 1 base and J lost 4 bases.

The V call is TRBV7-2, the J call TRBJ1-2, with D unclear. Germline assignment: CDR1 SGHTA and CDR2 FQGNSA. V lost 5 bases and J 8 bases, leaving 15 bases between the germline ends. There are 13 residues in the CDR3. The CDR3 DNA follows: TGTGCCAGCAGCCCCGACATAGTGAAAGGCTACACCTTC. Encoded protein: CASSPDIVKGYTF.

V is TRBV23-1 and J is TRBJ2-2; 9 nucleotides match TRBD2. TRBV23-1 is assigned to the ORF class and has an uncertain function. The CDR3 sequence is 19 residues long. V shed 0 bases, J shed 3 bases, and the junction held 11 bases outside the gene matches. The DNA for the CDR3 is TGCGCCAGCAGTCAATCGAAAGGGGTAGCGGGGGCCGACACCGGGGAGCTGTTTTTT. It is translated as CASSQSKGVAGADTGELFF.

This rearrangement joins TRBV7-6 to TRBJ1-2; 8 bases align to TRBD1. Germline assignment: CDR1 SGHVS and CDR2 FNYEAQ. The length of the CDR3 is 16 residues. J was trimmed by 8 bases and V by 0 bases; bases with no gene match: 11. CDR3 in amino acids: CASSLAGQGKVRGYTF. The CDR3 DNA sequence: TGTGCCAGCAGCTTAGCTGGACAGGGTAAGGTCCGCGGCTACACCTTC.

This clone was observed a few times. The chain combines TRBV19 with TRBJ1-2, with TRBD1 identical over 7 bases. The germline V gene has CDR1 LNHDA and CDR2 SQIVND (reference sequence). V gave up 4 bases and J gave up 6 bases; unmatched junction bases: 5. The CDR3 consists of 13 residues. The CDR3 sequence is CASSTRQGDGYTF. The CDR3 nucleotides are TGTGCCAGTAGTACCCGACAGGGAGATGGCTACACCTTC.

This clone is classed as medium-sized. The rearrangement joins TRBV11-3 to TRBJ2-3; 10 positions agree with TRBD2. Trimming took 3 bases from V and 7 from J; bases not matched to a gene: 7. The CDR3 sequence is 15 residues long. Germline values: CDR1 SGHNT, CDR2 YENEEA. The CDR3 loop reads CASSLRLAGENTQYF. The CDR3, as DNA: TGTGCCAGCAGCTTGCGGCTAGCGGGGGAAAATACGCAGTATTTT.

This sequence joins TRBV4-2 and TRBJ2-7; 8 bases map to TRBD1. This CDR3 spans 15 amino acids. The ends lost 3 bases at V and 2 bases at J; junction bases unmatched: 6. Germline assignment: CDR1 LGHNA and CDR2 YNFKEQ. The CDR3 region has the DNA TGTGCCAGCAGCCAGGGGACAGGCCCGACCTACGAGCAGTACTTC. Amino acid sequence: CASSQGTGPTYEQYF.

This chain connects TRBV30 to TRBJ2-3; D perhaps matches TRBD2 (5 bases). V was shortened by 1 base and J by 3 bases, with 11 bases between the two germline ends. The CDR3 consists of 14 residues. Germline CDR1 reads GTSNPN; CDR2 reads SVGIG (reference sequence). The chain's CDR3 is CAWSGVGVTDTQYF. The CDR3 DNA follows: TGTGCCTGGAGTGGAGTGGGAGTTACAGATACGCAGTATTTT.

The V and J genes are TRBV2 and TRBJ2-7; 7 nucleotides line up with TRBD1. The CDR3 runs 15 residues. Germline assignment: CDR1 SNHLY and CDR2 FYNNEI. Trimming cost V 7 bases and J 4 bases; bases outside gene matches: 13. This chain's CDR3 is CASTPAGTELYEQYF. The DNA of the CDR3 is TGTGCCAGCACCCCCGCCGGGACAGAGTTATACGAGCAGTACTTC.

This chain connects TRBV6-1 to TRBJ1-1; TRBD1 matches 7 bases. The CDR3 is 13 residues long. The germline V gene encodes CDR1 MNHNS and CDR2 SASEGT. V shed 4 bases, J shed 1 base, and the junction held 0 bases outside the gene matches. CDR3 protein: CASSGQGNTEAFF. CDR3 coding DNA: TGTGCCAGCAGTGGACAGGGGAACACTGAAGCTTTCTTT.

CDR3 in DNA: TGTGCCAGCAGCCAAGTGGGAGGCAGCGGGTGGTCCTACGAGCAGTACTTC. Translation gives CASSQVGGSGWSYEQYF. The chain is built from TRBV4-2 and TRBJ2-7, with TRBD2 as a possible D gene (6 bases). CDR3 size: 17 residues. Germline lookup yields CDR1 LGHNA and CDR2 YNFKEQ. Trimming removed 1 base at V and 1 base at J, with 17 bases between.

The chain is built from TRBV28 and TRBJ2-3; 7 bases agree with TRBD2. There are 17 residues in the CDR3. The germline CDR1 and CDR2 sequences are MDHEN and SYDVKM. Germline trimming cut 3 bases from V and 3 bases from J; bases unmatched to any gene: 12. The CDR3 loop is CASSFSGLGKGTDTQYF. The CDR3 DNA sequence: TGTGCCAGCAGTTTTTCTGGACTAGGAAAGGGGACAGATACGCAGTATTTT.

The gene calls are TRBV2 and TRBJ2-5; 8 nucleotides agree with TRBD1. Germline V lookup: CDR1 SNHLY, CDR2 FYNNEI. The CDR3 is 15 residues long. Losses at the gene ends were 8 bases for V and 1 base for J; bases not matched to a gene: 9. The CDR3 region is CASRATGGVQETQYF. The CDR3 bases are TGTGCCAGCCGAGCAACAGGGGGAGTCCAAGAGACCCAGTACTTC.

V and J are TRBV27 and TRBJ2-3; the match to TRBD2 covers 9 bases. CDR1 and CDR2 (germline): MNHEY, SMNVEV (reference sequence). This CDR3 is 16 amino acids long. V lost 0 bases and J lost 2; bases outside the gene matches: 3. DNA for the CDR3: TGTGCCAGCAGTTTATCGCTAGCGGGGACCACAGATACGCAGTATTTT. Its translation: CASSLSLAGTTDTQYF.

Here the CDR3 reads CASSGQGLGGTQYF. The CDR3, as DNA: TGTGCCAGTAGTGGACAGGGGCTAGGGGGGACCCAGTACTTC. V is TRBV19 and J is TRBJ2-5; 9 nucleotides agree with TRBD1. Trimming cost V 5 bases and J 7 bases; bases outside gene matches: 8. The germline V gene has CDR1 LNHDA and CDR2 SQIVND (reference sequence). CDR3 length: 14 amino acids.

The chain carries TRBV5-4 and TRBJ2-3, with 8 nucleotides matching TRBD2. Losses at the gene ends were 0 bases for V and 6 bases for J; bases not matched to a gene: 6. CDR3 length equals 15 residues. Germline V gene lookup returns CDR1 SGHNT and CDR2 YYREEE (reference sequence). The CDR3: CASSLGGGIWDTQYF. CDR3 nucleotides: TGTGCCAGCAGCTTGGGCGGGGGGATTTGGGATACGCAGTATTTT.

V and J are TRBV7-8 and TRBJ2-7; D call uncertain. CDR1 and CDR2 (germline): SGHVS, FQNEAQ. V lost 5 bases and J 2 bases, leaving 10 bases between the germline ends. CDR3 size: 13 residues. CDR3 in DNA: TGTGCCAGCAGCCCTGAAGGCCCCTACGAGCAGTACTTC. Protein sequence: CASSPEGPYEQYF.